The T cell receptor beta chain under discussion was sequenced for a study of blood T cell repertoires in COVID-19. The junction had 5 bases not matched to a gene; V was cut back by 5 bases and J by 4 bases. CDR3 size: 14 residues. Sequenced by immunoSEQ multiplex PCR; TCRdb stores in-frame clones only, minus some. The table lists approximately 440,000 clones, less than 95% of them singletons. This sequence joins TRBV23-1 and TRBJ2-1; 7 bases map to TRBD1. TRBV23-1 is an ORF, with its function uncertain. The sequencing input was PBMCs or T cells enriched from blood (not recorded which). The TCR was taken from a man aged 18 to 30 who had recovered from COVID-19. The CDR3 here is CASSGQVPYNEQFF. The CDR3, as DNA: TGCGCCAGCAGTGGACAGGTCCCTTACAATGAGCAGTTCTTC.